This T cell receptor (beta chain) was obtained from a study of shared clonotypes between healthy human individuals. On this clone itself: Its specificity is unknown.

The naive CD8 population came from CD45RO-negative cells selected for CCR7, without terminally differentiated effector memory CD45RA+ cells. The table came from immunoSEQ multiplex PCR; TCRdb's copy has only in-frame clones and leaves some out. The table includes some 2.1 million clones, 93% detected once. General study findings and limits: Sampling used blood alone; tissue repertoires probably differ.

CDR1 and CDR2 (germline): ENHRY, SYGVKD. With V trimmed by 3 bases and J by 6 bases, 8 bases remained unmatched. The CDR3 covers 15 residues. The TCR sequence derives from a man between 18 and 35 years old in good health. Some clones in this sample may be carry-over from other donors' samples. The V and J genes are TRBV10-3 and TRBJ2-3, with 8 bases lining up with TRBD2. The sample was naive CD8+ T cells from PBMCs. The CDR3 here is CAISELAATVDTQYF. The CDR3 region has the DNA TGTGCCATCAGTGAACTAGCGGCCACGGTGGATACGCAGTATTTT.